This TCR beta chain was captured in a study of cytomegalovirus exposure and HLA in healthy donors. Whole-study findings and limits: Associated with cytomegalovirus, according to the listing, were 150 to 200 TCR beta chains.

With 60 Vbeta and 13 Jbeta primers, the PCR was carried out. Sequencing used immunoSEQ multiplex PCR; TCRdb keeps in-frame clones, though not all of them. The sample holds about 52,000 clones. V shed 5 bases and J 4 bases; nucleotides not matched to a gene: 12. The length of the CDR3 is 16 residues. Germline lookup yields CDR1 LNHDA and CDR2 SQIVND (reference sequence). Note on this clone: Its antigen is still unknown.

The chain carries TRBV19 and TRBJ1-2; 8 nucleotides align to TRBD1. The source is a woman in her fifties or sixties in good health and CMV-seropositive. Sequenced input: PBMCs. The CDR3 region has the DNA TGTGCCAGTAGTCCTAGAGGGGACAGGAGGACCTATGGCTACACCTTC. Amino acid sequence: CASSPRGDRRTYGYTF.